The rows below give T cell receptor beta chains drawn from one sample of a study of blood T cell repertoires in COVID-19. Clones were sequenced by immunoSEQ multiplex PCR, and TCRdb holds only the in-frame ones, with some missing. The sample carries 90,000 to 120,000 clones, roughly 91% recorded once. Sequenced: peripheral blood. The receptors were gathered from a human donor in a cohort sampled during active COVID-19. CDR3s include the opening cysteine and the closing phenylalanine or tryptophan. D genes are given only for firm matches. Clone size, where shown, is once, few, many, or a class for clones that have expanded.

TRBV5-5	TRBJ2-3	NA	NA	TGTGCCAGCAGTCCTACCCCGTCGGGAGATACGCAGTATTTT	CASSPTPSGDTQYF
TRBV19	TRBJ1-2	NA	TRBD1	TGTGCCAGTAGTCCAGCCGGACAGGGAAGTTTTGGCTACACCTTC	CASSPAGQGSFGYTF
TRBV27	TRBJ1-5	NA	NA	TGTGCCAGCAGTTTATTAGGTCCGGGTCAGCCCCAGCATTTT	CASSLLGPGQPQHF
TRBV13	TRBJ1-2	NA	NA	TGTGCCAGCAGCGTACTAGAGGGCTACACCTTC	CASSVLEGYTF
TRBV7-8	TRBJ2-3	NA	NA	TGTGCCAGCAGCCGAGGCTTCTACACAGATACGCAGTATTTT	CASSRGFYTDTQYF
TRBV14	TRBJ1-5	NA	NA	TGTGCCAGCAGCCAAGACGGCAGGATCGGGCCCCAGCATTTT	CASSQDGRIGPQHF
TRBV30	TRBJ2-2	NA	TRBD2	TGTGCCTGGAGTTGGCTAGCGGGGGGGAGCGCCGGGGAGCTGTTTTTT	CAWSWLAGGSAGELFF
TRBV14	TRBJ1-1	NA	NA	TGTGCCAGCAGCCTCGAACCATGGGCATTTCGGGGGTCTGAAGCTTTCTTT	CASSLEPWAFRGSEAFF
TRBV27	TRBJ1-4	NA	TRBD1	TGTGCCAGCAGTTCACTACAGGGGAGGCGGGAAAAACTGTTTTTT	CASSSLQGRREKLFF
TRBV7-9	TRBJ1-1	NA	NA	TGTGCCAGCAGCTTGTCACTGATTACAGGAGCACCGACTGAAGCTTTCTTT	CASSLSLITGAPTEAFF
TRBV4-3	TRBJ1-2	once	TRBD1	TGCGCCAGCAGCCAAGATCAGGGACAGGGGGTAGGTGGCTACACCTTC	CASSQDQGQGVGGYTF
TRBV5-8	TRBJ1-1	NA	TRBD1	TGTGCCAGCACCTGGACAGGGTACACTGAAGCTTTCTTT	CASTWTGYTEAFF
TRBV4-2	TRBJ2-7	NA	NA	TGTGCCAGCAGCCCCCCGAGGGCCGAGGTGCAGTACTTC	CASSPPRAEVQYF
TRBV11-2	TRBJ2-3	NA	TRBD1	TGTGCCAGCAGACGGGGACTTGGGGACAGGAGCACAGATACGCAGTATTTT	CASRRGLGDRSTDTQYF
TRBV6-5	TRBJ1-4	NA	NA	TGTGCCAGCAGTTACTCACAGTCTACTAATGAAAAACTGTTTTTT	CASSYSQSTNEKLFF
TRBV6-5	TRBJ2-7	NA	NA	TGTGCCAGCAGTTCCCACGGGGACTACGAGCAGTACTTC	CASSSHGDYEQYF
TRBV5-6	TRBJ2-1	NA	NA	TGTGCCAGCAGCCCCTCCGGGGGAGCGTGGGAGCAGTTCTTC	CASSPSGGAWEQFF
TRBV21-1	TRBJ2-1	NA	NA	TGTGCCAGCAGCGAGACATTCCTACTTCACAATGAGCAGTTCTTC	CASSETFLLHNEQFF
TRBV9	TRBJ2-5	NA	NA	TGTGCCAGCACCCGGGGAGGGGGAGTAAAAGAGACCCAGTACTTC	CASTRGGGVKETQYF
TRBV11-2	TRBJ1-6	NA	NA	TGTGCCAGCAGCTTACTGCAGGAAAATTCACCCCTCCACTTT	CASSLLQENSPLHF
TRBV19	TRBJ1-1	NA	NA	TGTGCCAGTAGTATCCAGGGCGGTACTGAAGCTTTCTTT	CASSIQGGTEAFF
TRBV7-9	TRBJ1-1	NA	NA	TGTGCCAGCACCCTCCCCGTTACTGAAGCTTTCTTT	CASTLPVTEAFF
TRBV19	TRBJ2-3	NA	NA	TGTGCCACCTCAGCAGGGCCCACCACAGATACGCAGTATTTT	CATSAGPTTDTQYF
TRBV5-4	TRBJ1-2	NA	NA	TGTGCCAGCAGCTTGAGGTCGGCGGGTGGAGATGGCTACACCTTC	CASSLRSAGGDGYTF
TRBV7-9	TRBJ1-1	once	TRBD1	TGTGCCAGCAGCACGGGGACAGGGGTGGGCACTGAAGCTTTCTTT	CASSTGTGVGTEAFF
TRBV3-1/TRBV3-2	TRBJ2-1	NA	NA	TGTGCCAGCAGCTTACTGACAGTACACAATGAGCAGTTCTTC	CASSLLTVHNEQFF
TRBV19	TRBJ1-6	NA	NA	TGTGCCAGTAAGACGGCGGTTAATTCACCCCTCCACTTT	CASKTAVNSPLHF
TRBV11-2	TRBJ1-2	NA	TRBD1	TGTGCCAGCAGCTTAGGTGGGGACAGCCCTTATGGCTACACCTTC	CASSLGGDSPYGYTF
TRBV27	TRBJ1-5	NA	NA	TGTGCCAGCAGCGCAGCGGGGTTTGGTCAGCCCCAGCATTTT	CASSAAGFGQPQHF
TRBV27	TRBJ2-5	NA	TRBD1	TGTGCCAGCAGTTTCGGGACAGGGGGAAAGACCCAGTACTTC	CASSFGTGGKTQYF
TRBV27	TRBJ2-5	NA	TRBD1	TGTGCCAGCAGTCTGGGGACAGGGATAATTCAAGAGACCCAGTACTTC	CASSLGTGIIQETQYF
TRBV7-9	TRBJ2-5	NA	NA	TGTGCCAGCAGCTTATTAGGGGAAGAGACCCAGTACTTC	CASSLLGEETQYF
TRBV5-1	TRBJ2-7	NA	TRBD1	TGCGCCAGCAGCTTGGGTCGTACAGGGGGCGCTTCCTACGAGCAGTACTTC	CASSLGRTGGASYEQYF
TRBV18	TRBJ2-5	NA	TRBD1	TGTGCCAGCTCACCGCTCGGGACAGGGGGCGCAGAGACCCAGTACTTC	CASSPLGTGGAETQYF
TRBV9	TRBJ2-7	NA	NA	TGTGCCAGCAGCGTAGGGCCGGGCTCCTACGAGCAGTACTTC	CASSVGPGSYEQYF
TRBV2	TRBJ2-5	NA	TRBD1	TGTGCCAGCAGTGAGGACAGGGGGGATGAGACCCAGTACTTC	CASSEDRGDETQYF
TRBV4-3	TRBJ1-4	NA	TRBD1	TGCGCCAGCAGCCAAGAAGGGACAGGCCTACAAAATGAAAAACTGTTTTTT	CASSQEGTGLQNEKLFF
TRBV7-3	TRBJ2-7	NA	NA	TGTGCCAGCAGCTTAACACCAGGAAGCTCCTACGAGCAGTACTTC	CASSLTPGSSYEQYF
TRBV29-1	TRBJ1-1	NA	NA	TGCAGCGTTAGGAGGGGGAACACTGAAGCTTTCTTT	CSVRRGNTEAFF
TRBV27	TRBJ1-5	NA	NA	TGTGCCAGCAGTTTAGCGGGGGAACAGCCCCAGCATTTT	CASSLAGEQPQHF
TRBV4-1	TRBJ2-7	NA	NA	TGCGCCAGCAGCCAAGACTGGACAGACCACTACGAGCAGTACTTC	CASSQDWTDHYEQYF
TRBV5-6	TRBJ1-4	NA	NA	TGTGCCAGCAGCGGACGGACAACAACTAATGAAAAACTGTTTTTT	CASSGRTTTNEKLFF
TRBV19	TRBJ1-3	once	NA	TGTGCCAGTAGTGTCTATATGTCCCACTCTGGAAACACCATATATTTT	CASSVYMSHSGNTIYF
TRBV19	TRBJ1-1	NA	NA	TGTGCCAGTAGTACAGGGTTCACTGAAGCTTTCTTT	CASSTGFTEAFF
TRBV28	TRBJ2-3	NA	TRBD2	TGTGCCAGCAGTTTAACGGCGGGAGGGCCAGTAGATACGCAGTATTTT	CASSLTAGGPVDTQYF
TRBV7-9	TRBJ2-5	NA	NA	TGTGCCAGCAGTCCGACTCCAGGGAGGGGGTCCCAAGAGACCCAGTACTTC	CASSPTPGRGSQETQYF
TRBV4-1	TRBJ1-3	NA	TRBD1	TGCGCCAGCAGCCAGACAGGGTCGGGAAACACCATATATTTT	CASSQTGSGNTIYF
TRBV5-4	TRBJ2-4	NA	TRBD2	TGTGCCAGCAGCCCAACTAGCGGGAGGGCCTCTGAAAACATTCAGTACTTC	CASSPTSGRASENIQYF
TRBV27	TRBJ2-3	NA	TRBD2	TGTGCCAGCAGTTTAAGGGCAGGGAGGGGAGAAACAGATACGCAGTATTTT	CASSLRAGRGETDTQYF
TRBV7-9	TRBJ1-1	NA	NA	TGTGCCAGCAGCTCTCCCTCCGCGGCTGAAGCTTTCTTT	CASSSPSAAEAFF
TRBV3-1/TRBV3-2	TRBJ2-5	NA	TRBD1	TGTGCCAGCAGCCAAAGGGGACAGGAGACCCAGTACTTC	CASSQRGQETQYF
TRBV4-2	TRBJ1-2	NA	TRBD1	TGTGCCAGCAGCCGGCTGGACGGACAGGCCACTAACTATGGCTACACCTTC	CASSRLDGQATNYGYTF
TRBV28	TRBJ2-2	NA	NA	TGTGCCAGCAGTCCCACCTGGCAGGGGATGCTACGCCAAAAGTGGGAGCTGTTTTTT	CASSPTWQGMLRQKWELFF
TRBV2	TRBJ1-5	NA	TRBD1	TGTGCCAGCAGTGAAGAGAGGGGGCGCTGGGATCAGCCCCAGCATTTT	CASSEERGRWDQPQHF
TRBV3-1/TRBV3-2	TRBJ2-3	NA	NA	TGTGCCAGCAGCCAAGGCCCTGGCAGCACAGATACGCAGTATTTT	CASSQGPGSTDTQYF
TRBV3-1/TRBV3-2	TRBJ1-3	NA	TRBD1	TGTGCCAGCAGCCGGGGGGACAGCTCTGGAAACACCATATATTTT	CASSRGDSSGNTIYF
TRBV11-2	TRBJ1-4	NA	NA	TGTGCCAGCAGCTTAGGAACAGGGATGGGGACTAATGAAAAACTGTTTTTT	CASSLGTGMGTNEKLFF
TRBV28	TRBJ2-7	NA	NA	TGTGCCAGCAGGGTCTCTACTTCCTCCTACGAGCAGTACTTC	CASRVSTSSYEQYF
TRBV4-3	TRBJ1-2	NA	TRBD1	TGCGCCAGCAGCCAAGATTACACAGGGGTTTCCTATGGCTACACCTTC	CASSQDYTGVSYGYTF